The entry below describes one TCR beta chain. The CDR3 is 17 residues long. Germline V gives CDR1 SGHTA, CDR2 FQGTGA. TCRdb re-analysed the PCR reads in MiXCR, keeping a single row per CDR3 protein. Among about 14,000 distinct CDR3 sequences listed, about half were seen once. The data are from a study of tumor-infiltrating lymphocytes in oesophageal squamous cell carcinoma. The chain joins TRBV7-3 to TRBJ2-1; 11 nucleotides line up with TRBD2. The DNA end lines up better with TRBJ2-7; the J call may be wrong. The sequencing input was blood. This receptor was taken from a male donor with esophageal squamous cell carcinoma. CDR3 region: CASSLRLAGRSYNEQYF. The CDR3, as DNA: TGTGCCAGCAGCTTACGACTAGCGGGACGTTCCTACAATGAGCAGTACTTC.